This T cell receptor beta chain emerged from a study of shared clonotypes between healthy human individuals (dated by TCRdb to 2019 to 2021). Regarding the research as a whole: The cohort comprised a couple of women and a few men aged 18 to 49 years. For each donor, CD4 naive and CD4 memory were each run on three plates, CD8 naive on two plates, and CD8 memory on one plate. To estimate repertoire size and how much clonotypes are shared between individuals, the study performed deep sequencing of blood TCR repertoires from a few healthy adults. Libraries were prepared and TCR repertoires were sequenced by different laboratories using diverse techniques, in order to increase sequencing depth and limit assay-specific biases. Between about 0.8 and 8.9 billion PBMCs per donor were obtained by leukapheresis. Findings and caveats that apply to the study as a whole: Even with the large sequencing depth, rarefaction of the sorted-subset datasets indicated that sequencing was incomplete. Compared with non-shared clonotypes, the clonotypes found in all four sorted-subset donors had higher generation probabilities. Sampling was restricted to blood, and TCR repertoires in tissue are likely to differ from TCR repertoires in blood. Based on pairwise subsampling, the degree of clonotype sharing among donors was expected to be affected by sequencing depth. The small number of donors limited the genetic and exposure-history diversity represented. Across a few donors, roughly 5.4% of naive CD4, 3% to 3.5% of naive CD8, roughly 2.3% of memory CD4, and about 0.44% of memory CD8 clonotypes were shared. Estimated clonotype richness was generally larger for naive than for memory subsets.

The cysteine opens and the phenylalanine closes a CDR3 of 14 amino acids. CDR3 DNA only is kept here, 42 bases in frame from base 1. As encoded in the germline V gene (reference sequence), CDR1 is MNHNY while CDR2 is SVGAGI. Trimming takes 5 bases off V and 3 bases off J; junction bases not matched to a gene: 7. CD8 naive samples consisted of CD45RO-negative cells that were positively selected for CCR7, yielding a CD45RA+CCR7+ population without TemRA cells. Healthy HIV-negative adults with no recently reported acute infections or vaccinations were included as donors. Every donor was a Caucasian adult residing in Nashville, Tennessee, USA. Blood was collected by leukapheresis, and PBMCs were isolated by Ficoll-Histopaque density gradient centrifugation and then cryopreserved in liquid nitrogen vapor phase. Purity and quantity of every magnetically sorted T cell population were checked by analytical flow cytometry. Genomic DNA was isolated from each sorted fraction and quantified by UV absorbance on a Nanodrop 2000c.

As to this clone: Its antigen target is currently unknown. Base qualities were left out, and no much larger clone turns up one base away.

TCR CDR3 regions were amplified from genomic DNA by multiplex PCR using the deep immunoSEQ assay. Extracted genomic DNA from each cell subset was distributed evenly across all wells of several immunoSEQ 96-well plates, and each plate was treated as a replicate. Each replicate PCR for sorted subsets received 150 to 250 ng genomic DNA, equal to tens of thousands of T cell genomes. The purified libraries were quantified using a Qubit 3.0 fluorometer, sized with a Bioanalyzer 2100, and then quantified again using the KAPA Library Quantification kit. A separate single-read 150-cycle Illumina NextSeq 550 flow cell was used to sequence each immunoSEQ 96-well plate. The authors processed their data as follows. Because the immunoSEQ output included only junctional sequences and no quality scores, the filtering could not be the same as the filtering used for full-length reads. To assign V/J genes and CDR3, sequences were annotated against IMGT germline references using PyIR, a Python wrapper for IgBLAST v1.9. Reads were filtered out if the reads had weak V/J assignments (E-value above 1e-6), no CDR3, stop codons, out-of-frame junctions, or ambiguous translated residues. V3J clonotypes were defined by identical inferred V gene, J gene, and CDR3 amino acid sequence. Percentage overlap between repertoires was computed as shared unique clonotypes divided by the size of the smaller repertoire. Three approaches were used to assess repertoire richness: RTK rarefaction, the Chao1 estimator, and Recon v2.1 estimates of unobserved clonotypes. Generation probabilities for all TCRbeta clonotypes obtained by the gDNA method from several donors were computed using OLGA. This immuneACCESS table, as held by TCRdb, lists in-frame sequences with V and J called but not all clones. Of the missing ones, under half trace to an unresolved V gene in checked studies; the others have no known cause. That table supplies the V and J calls and clone size; D and trimming were determined from the DNA. The sample yields about 2.1 million clones; around 93% were counted once. 1.5% to 2% of the sample is in the top ten clones.

Sequencing was done on a sample of naive CD8+ T cells from PBMCs. Read against the paper, the sample's cell subset or site label means: CD45RA+CCR7+. This sequence uses TRBV6-6 and TRBJ2-7; 7 central bases correspond to TRBD1. The receptor was derived from a man between 18 and 35 years old in good health. Some clones in this sample may be carry-over from other donors' samples. The nucleotide sequence reads as follows: TGTGCCAGCAGTCAACCGGGACAGATCTACGAGCAGTACTTC. It specifies CASSQPGQIYEQYF.